Listed below are T cell receptor beta chains from one sample, sequenced in a study of shared clonotypes between healthy human individuals. The data were produced by immunoSEQ multiplex PCR, yet TCRdb's version contains in-frame clones alone and is incomplete. This sample has under 600,000 clones; around 97% occur once, and the top ten carry less than 0.065%. The sample consisted of naive CD4+ T cells sorted from blood. These receptors were taken from a woman between 25 and 40 years old in good health. The CDR3 runs from the conserved cysteine through the conserved F or W. A D gene is named only where the DNA matches it firmly. Clone size is not always given. Where it is, it says once, few, many or a class for expanded clones.

j_gene | d_gene | abundance | v_gene | CDR3nt | CDR3aa
TRBJ2-3 | NA | NA | TRBV5-1 | TGCGCCAGCAGCAAGGACTCCCCTGGCACAGATACGCAGTATTTT | CASSKDSPGTDTQYF
TRBJ2-1 | TRBD2 | NA | TRBV5-4 | TGTGCCAGCTCCGGGACTACCCCACCGTACAATGAGCAGTTCTTC | CASSGTTPPYNEQFF
TRBJ2-5 | TRBD1 | NA | TRBV27 | TGTGCCAGCAGGACAGGGGCCAGGGAGCAGTACTTC | CASRTGAREQYF
TRBJ2-3 | TRBD2 | NA | TRBV7-2 | TGTGCCAGCAGCTCCTCTAGCGGAGGGGGCACAGATACGCAGTATTTT | CASSSSSGGGTDTQYF
TRBJ2-7 | NA | NA | TRBV7-2 | TGTGCCAGCAGCTTGACTGGCTACGAGCAGTACTTC | CASSLTGYEQYF
TRBJ1-5 | NA | NA | TRBV6-5 | TGTGCCAGCAGTTACTCGGGCAGCAATCAGCCCCAGCATTTT | CASSYSGSNQPQHF
TRBJ1-4 | NA | NA | TRBV4-1 | TGCGCCAGCAGCCAAGTAGGTCGCGGGGGCGAAAATGAAAAACTGTTTTTT | CASSQVGRGGENEKLFF
TRBJ2-5 | TRBD1 | NA | TRBV12-5 | TGTGCTAGTGGTTTGGTATTGGGACAGGGGGCGCCGGAGACCCAGTACTTC | CASGLVLGQGAPETQYF
TRBJ2-5 | NA | NA | TRBV2 | TGTGCCAGCAGAAGAGACTGGCAAGAGACCCAGTACTTC | CASRRDWQETQYF
TRBJ1-1 | NA | NA | TRBV18 | TGTGCCAGCTCACTACCGGGTTATGCTTTCTTT | CASSLPGYAFF
TRBJ2-3 | TRBD1 | NA | TRBV2 | TGTGCCGGTAGGGACAGGGGGTACACAGATACGCAGTATTTT | CAGRDRGYTDTQYF
TRBJ2-2 | NA | NA | TRBV6-1 | TGTGCCGGTAGCGTTAGGGGCGGGGAGCTGTTTTTT | CAGSVRGGELFF
TRBJ2-4 | NA | NA | TRBV15 | TGTGCCACCAGCAGAGGACTAGGTGACATTCAGTACTTC | CATSRGLGDIQYF
TRBJ1-2 | NA | NA | TRBV29-1 | TGCAGCGTTGCGGGCTGGCGGGCTAACTATGGCTACACCTTC | CSVAGWRANYGYTF
TRBJ2-1 | TRBD2 | NA | TRBV5-1 | TGCGCCAGCAGCTTGGCCGCGGGACTAGCGGGACGTCGGTTCTTC | CASSLAAGLAGRRFF
TRBJ1-1 | TRBD1 | NA | TRBV5-1 | TGCGCCAGCAGCTCCACAGGGGCGGGCACTGAAGCTTTCTTT | CASSSTGAGTEAFF
TRBJ2-3 | TRBD2 | NA | TRBV5-1 | TGCGCCAGCAGCTTGGTACTAGCGGGAGCAGATATTAGCACAGATACGCAGTATTTT | CASSLVLAGADISTDTQYF
TRBJ2-1 | TRBD2 | NA | TRBV10-3 | TGTGCCATCAGCGGGACTAGCGGGAGTTTGGGCAATGAGCAGTTCTTC | CAISGTSGSLGNEQFF
TRBJ2-7 | TRBD2 | NA | TRBV7-2 | TGTGCCAGCAGCTCCCCGGGACTAGCGGGATTAGAGCAGTACTTC | CASSSPGLAGLEQYF
TRBJ2-7 | NA | NA | TRBV30 | TGTGCGCTGGCCTACTCCCCCTACGAGCAGTACTTC | CALAYSPYEQYF
TRBJ1-5 | NA | NA | TRBV7-9 | TGTGCCAGCAGCTCTGGACAGTACAATCAGCCCCAGCATTTT | CASSSGQYNQPQHF
TRBJ2-7 | NA | NA | TRBV20-1 | TGCAGTGCAGGAGGGGATTACGAGCAGTACTTC | CSAGGDYEQYF
TRBJ2-1 | TRBD1 | NA | TRBV2 | TGTGCCAGCAGTGAAGACAGGGGGGACAATGAGCAGTTCTTC | CASSEDRGDNEQFF
TRBJ2-5 | NA | NA | TRBV28 | TGTGCCAGCAGTCCAAACACGTTCCAAGAGACCCAGTACTTC | CASSPNTFQETQYF
TRBJ2-7 | NA | NA | TRBV11-2 | TGTGCCAGCAGCTTAGACAGGGGGGTCGAGCAGTACTTC | CASSLDRGVEQYF
TRBJ2-2 | TRBD1 | NA | TRBV19 | TGTGCCAGTGCTACAGGGGGCGCGAGGGGGAACACCGGGGAGCTGTTTTTT | CASATGGARGNTGELFF
TRBJ2-3 | NA | NA | TRBV14 | TGTGCCAGCAGCCAGGGTTCATCGGACTTCACAGATACGCAGTATTTT | CASSQGSSDFTDTQYF
TRBJ1-2 | TRBD1 | few | TRBV2 | TGTGCCAGCAGTACTCTTAACAGGGGTGGCTACACCTTC | CASSTLNRGGYTF
TRBJ2-1 | NA | NA | TRBV27 | TGTGCCAGCAGTTACTGGGATCAGGACAATGAGCAGTTCTTC | CASSYWDQDNEQFF
TRBJ2-7 | TRBD2 | NA | TRBV28 | TGTGCCAGCAGTTTGGGACTAGCGGGATCCTACTCCTACGAGCAGTACTTC | CASSLGLAGSYSYEQYF
TRBJ2-3 | NA | NA | TRBV10-2 | TGCGCCAGCAGTGAGTCTGACACCCCTAGCACAGATACGCAGTATTTT | CASSESDTPSTDTQYF
TRBJ2-3 | NA | NA | TRBV11-3 | TGTGCCAGCAGCTCAAGCACAGATACGCAGTATTTT | CASSSSTDTQYF
TRBJ1-1 | NA | NA | TRBV19 | TGTGCCAGTAGTATCAGGGGCGGGAACACTGAAGCTTTCTTT | CASSIRGGNTEAFF
TRBJ1-4 | NA | NA | TRBV2 | TGTGCCAGCAGTGAAACAGGCGCAGGGGTTGAAAAACTGTTTTTT | CASSETGAGVEKLFF
TRBJ1-2 | NA | NA | TRBV7-2 | TGTGCCAGCAGCTTAGCCAGGGTTTACGGCTACACCTTC | CASSLARVYGYTF
TRBJ2-1 | NA | NA | TRBV4-1 | TGCGCCAGCAGCCAAAGGAAACAGGGATCCTACAATGAGCAGTTCTTC | CASSQRKQGSYNEQFF
TRBJ1-6 | NA | NA | TRBV14 | TGTGCCAGCAGCCGGGAGGTCTTTAATTCACCCCTCCACTTT | CASSREVFNSPLHF
TRBJ1-2 | TRBD1 | NA | TRBV4-1 | TGCGCCAGCGGGAACAGGGGGGAGATCTATGGCTACACCTTC | CASGNRGEIYGYTF
TRBJ2-2 | NA | NA | TRBV4-1 | TGCGCCAGCAGCCGACGGAACACCGCGAACACCGGGGAGCTGTTTTTT | CASSRRNTANTGELFF
TRBJ2-1 | TRBD1 | once | TRBV18 | TGTGCCAGCTCACCACGGACAGGGACGGGTGATGAGCAGTTCTTC | CASSPRTGTGDEQFF
TRBJ2-1 | TRBD2 | NA | TRBV14 | TGTGCCAGCAGCAAATTAGCGGGAGGGGTTTACAATGAGCAGTTCTTC | CASSKLAGGVYNEQFF
TRBJ2-1 | NA | NA | TRBV11-1 | TGTGCCAGCAGCCCAGGGGGAGCGGGAGATGATGAGCAGTTCTTC | CASSPGGAGDDEQFF
TRBJ2-7 | NA | NA | TRBV28 | TGTGCCAGCAGTTTATCCGACAGGATACTTTACGAGCAGTACTTC | CASSLSDRILYEQYF
TRBJ2-5 | NA | NA | TRBV11-2 | TGTGCCAGCAGCTCCGGCGAGCAAGAGACCCAGTACTTC | CASSSGEQETQYF
TRBJ2-7 | NA | NA | TRBV7-2 | TGTGCCAGCAGCTTAGTGTGGAATCTAGGAGCCTACGAGCAGTACTTC | CASSLVWNLGAYEQYF
TRBJ2-6 | NA | NA | TRBV7-3 | TGTGCCAGCAGCCGCAGACCTGGGTCTGGGGCCAACGTCCTGACTTTC | CASSRRPGSGANVLTF
TRBJ1-5 | TRBD1 | once | TRBV7-8 | TGTGCCAGCAGCTTGGGACAGGGGGCAGCTTGGAGCAATCAGCCCCAGCATTTT | CASSLGQGAAWSNQPQHF
TRBJ1-4 | NA | NA | TRBV28 | TGTGCCAGCAGTTCCATGATGAGTAGCCGATTAAATGAAAAACTGTTTTTT | CASSSMMSSRLNEKLFF
TRBJ2-2 | TRBD2 | NA | TRBV18 | TGTGCCAGCTCACCGGCTAGCGGGATAAACACCGGGGAGCTGTTTTTT | CASSPASGINTGELFF
TRBJ1-2 | TRBD1 | NA | TRBV19 | TGTGCCAGTAGTATCGGGACAGGGGGCGTCTATGGCTACACCTTC | CASSIGTGGVYGYTF